This T cell receptor (beta chain) derives from a study of T-cell memory formation after mild COVID-19. Looking at the study overall: The TCR clusters were mostly specific to one donor. Overall study results and limits: SARS-CoV-2 specificity was not confirmed for second-wave clones peaking on day 37.

V was pared by 1 base and J by 3 bases, with 10 bases between. The CDR3 has 14 amino acids. Germline V gives CDR1 SEHNR, CDR2 FQNEAQ (reference sequence). Concerning this clonotype itself: Antigen specificity is unknown.

A 5'RACE reaction primed in the constant segment made cDNA libraries of TCR alpha and TCR beta, and these carried sample barcodes and UMIs. TCRdb re-analysed the 5' RACE reads in MiXCR, keeping a single row per CDR3 protein. The data contain roughly 80,000 distinct CDR3 sequences, 14% of them singletons. The source of this sequence is an adult woman who had mild COVID-19 (a few samples of this study predate the infection). Cell type and time point are not known. The source material was PBMCs or a T cell subset sorted from them (not recorded which). The V gene is TRBV7-9, the J gene TRBJ2-7; D is ambiguous. The DNA of the CDR3 is TGTGCCAGCAGCTTAGAGGGCAGAGACTACGAGCAGTACTTC. Encoded protein: CASSLEGRDYEQYF.